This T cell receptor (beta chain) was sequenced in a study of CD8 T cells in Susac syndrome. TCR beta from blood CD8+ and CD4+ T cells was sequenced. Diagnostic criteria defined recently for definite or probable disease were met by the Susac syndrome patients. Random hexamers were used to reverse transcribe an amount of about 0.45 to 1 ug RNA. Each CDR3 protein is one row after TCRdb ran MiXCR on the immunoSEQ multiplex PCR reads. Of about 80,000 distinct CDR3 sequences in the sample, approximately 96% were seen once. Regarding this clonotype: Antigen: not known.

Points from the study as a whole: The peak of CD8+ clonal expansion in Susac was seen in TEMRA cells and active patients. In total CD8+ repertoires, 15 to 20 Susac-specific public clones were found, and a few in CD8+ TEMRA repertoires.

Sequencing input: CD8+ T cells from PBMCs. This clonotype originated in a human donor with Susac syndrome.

This chain's CDR3 is CASTFGIRDPYGYTF. Here the CDR3 DNA reads TGTGCCAGCACTTTTGGGATTCGCGACCCCTATGGCTACACCTTC. The rearrangement joins TRBV12-3 or TRBV12-4 to TRBJ1-2, with D unresolved. Between the trimmed V and J ends, which lost 7 bases and 4 bases, there was a span of 19 bases. The CDR3 length is 15 residues.